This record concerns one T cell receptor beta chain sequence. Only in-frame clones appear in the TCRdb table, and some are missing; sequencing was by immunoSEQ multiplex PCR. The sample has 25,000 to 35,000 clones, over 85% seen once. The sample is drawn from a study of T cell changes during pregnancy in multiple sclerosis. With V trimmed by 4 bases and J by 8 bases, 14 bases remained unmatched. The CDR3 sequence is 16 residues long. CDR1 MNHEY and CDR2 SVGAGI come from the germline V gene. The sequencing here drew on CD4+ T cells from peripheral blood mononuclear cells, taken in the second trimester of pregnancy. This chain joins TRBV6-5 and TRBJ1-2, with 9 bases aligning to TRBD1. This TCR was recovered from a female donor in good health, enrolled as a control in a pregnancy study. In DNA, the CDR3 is TGTGCCAGCAGTTCCTACAGGGGGCGCCCTGAATACGGCTACACCTTC. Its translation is CASSSYRGRPEYGYTF.